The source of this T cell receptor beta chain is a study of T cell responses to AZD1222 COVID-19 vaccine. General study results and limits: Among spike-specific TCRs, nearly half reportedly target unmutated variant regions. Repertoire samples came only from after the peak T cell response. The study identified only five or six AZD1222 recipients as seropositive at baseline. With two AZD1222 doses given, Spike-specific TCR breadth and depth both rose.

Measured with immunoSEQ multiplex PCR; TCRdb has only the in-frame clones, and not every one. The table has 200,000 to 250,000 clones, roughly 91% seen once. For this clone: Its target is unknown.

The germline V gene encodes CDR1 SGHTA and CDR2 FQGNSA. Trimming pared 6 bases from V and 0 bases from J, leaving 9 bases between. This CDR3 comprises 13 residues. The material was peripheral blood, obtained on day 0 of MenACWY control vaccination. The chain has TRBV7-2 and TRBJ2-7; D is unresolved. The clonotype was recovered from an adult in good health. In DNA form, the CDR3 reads TGTGCCAGCAGAACTGACGGCTCCTACGAGCAGTACTTC. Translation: CASRTDGSYEQYF.